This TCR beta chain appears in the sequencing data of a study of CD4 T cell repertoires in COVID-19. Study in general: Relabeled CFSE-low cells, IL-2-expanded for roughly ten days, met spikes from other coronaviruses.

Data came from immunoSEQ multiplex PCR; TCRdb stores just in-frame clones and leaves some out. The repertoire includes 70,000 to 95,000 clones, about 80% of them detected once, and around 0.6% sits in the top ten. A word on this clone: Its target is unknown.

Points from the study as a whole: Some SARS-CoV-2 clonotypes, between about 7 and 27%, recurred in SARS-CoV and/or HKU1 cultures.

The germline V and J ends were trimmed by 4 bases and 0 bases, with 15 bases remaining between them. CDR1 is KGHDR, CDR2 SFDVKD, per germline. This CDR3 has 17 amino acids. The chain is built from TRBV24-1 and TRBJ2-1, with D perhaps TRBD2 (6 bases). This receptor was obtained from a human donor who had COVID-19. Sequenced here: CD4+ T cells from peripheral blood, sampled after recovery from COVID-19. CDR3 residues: CATSDPTRLSSYNEQFF. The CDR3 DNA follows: TGTGCCACCAGTGACCCGACTAGATTGAGCTCCTACAATGAGCAGTTCTTC.